The clone carrying this T cell receptor (beta chain) was counted at least ten times. The data were obtained in a study of response to subunit inactivated influenza vaccine. A single record per CDR3 protein comes from TCRdb applying MiXCR to the RT-PCR reads. Among approximately 530,000 distinct CDR3 sequences, about an eighth were seen once, and the ten largest hold under 15%. The CDR3 has 16 residues. With V trimmed by 0 bases and J by 2 bases, 8 bases remained unmatched. Looked up from germline, CDR1 is DFQATT and CDR2 is SNEGSKA (reference sequence). Sequencing was performed on PBMCs from blood, taken 35 to 45 days after vaccination. The chain recombines TRBV20-1 with TRBJ2-3; 7 bases match TRBD2. This sequence originates from a man aged 50-60 years who received an inactivated influenza vaccine. Here the CDR3 reads CSARDGLADATDTQYF. The CDR3 coding sequence is TGCAGTGCTAGAGATGGGCTAGCGGACGCCACAGATACGCAGTATTTT.